The source of this T cell receptor beta chain is a study of cytomegalovirus exposure and HLA in healthy donors. General study findings and limits: A prior analysis recorded that most TCR beta V segments were productive about 87% or about 30% of the time. Follow-up analysis later connected one missense variant in DCLRE1C with trimming of TCR beta V- and J-genes.

Details on this clone: Its antigen is unknown.

The PCR had 60 Vbeta and 13 Jbeta primers. TCRdb's copy holds only in-frame clones and misses some; the assay was immunoSEQ multiplex PCR. The repertoire includes some 180,000 clones, roughly 84% of them detected once, and roughly 0.23% sits in the top ten. V dropped 1 base and J dropped 7; count of bases not matched to a gene: 6. CDR3 length: 16 amino acids. Germline V gives CDR1 MGHRA, CDR2 YSYEKL. The chain links TRBV4-1 to TRBJ1-5; TRBD1 matches 11 bases. Sequencing used PBMCs. The clonotype was recovered from a girl in the first two years of life in good health and CMV-seronegative. The CDR3 region is CASSQAGTGGNQPQHF. The CDR3, as DNA: TGCGCCAGCAGCCAAGCCGGGACAGGGGGAAACCAGCCCCAGCATTTT.